Presented here are 15 T cell receptor beta chains from one specimen sequenced in a study of patients and donors after allogeneic stem cell transplantation (dated by TCRdb to the early 2020s). Library preparation employed RT-PCR. The sample was run on a NextSeq 550. TCRdb handled the public reads itself, with Q25 trimming in fastp and clone calling in MiXCR, and kept productive beta chains. Each record represents a unique CDR3 protein, reported with the most common genes and DNA among its rows. Present in this sample are about 160,000 distinct CDR3 sequences, roughly 30% of which were seen just once. About 3.3% of the sample lies in the top ten. The sequenced sample consisted of blood, either unsorted or a sorted T cell fraction (not recorded which). The receptors originated from a human donor who was either an allogeneic HSCT recipient or a stem cell or donor lymphocyte infusion donor (not recorded which). It is not recorded whose cells these are; they may come from a transplant donor.

The rearrangement links TRBV7-3 to TRBJ2-1, with D perhaps being TRBD1 or TRBD2 (5 bases each). Trimming removed 8 bases at V and 6 bases at J, with 11 bases between. The CDR3 totals 12 residues. CDR1 is SGHTA, CDR2 FQGTGA, per germline. This chain's CDR3 is CASSRDLNEQFF. The CDR3 nucleotides are TGTGCCAGCTCCCGGGACCTCAATGAGCAGTTCTTC. Full variable domain (outside the CDR3, taken from reference TRBV7-3 and TRBJ2-1): GAGVSQTPSNKVTEKGKYVELRCDPISGHTALYWYRQSLGQGPEFLIYFQGTGAADDSGLPNDRFFAVRPEGSVSTLKIQRTERGDSAVYLCASSRDLNEQFFGPGTRLTVL.

The chain joins TRBV18 to TRBJ1-1, with no clear D. V lost 5 bases and J lost 1, with 8 bases in between. Germline values: CDR1 KGHSH, CDR2 LQKENI. The CDR3 is 13 amino acids. CDR3 nucleotide sequence: TGTGCCAGCTCAACTGGTTGGAACACTGAAGCTTTCTTT. Translated, it gives CASSTGWNTEAFF.

V and J are TRBV4-3 and TRBJ2-1, with 7 bases matching TRBD1. V shed 5 bases and J 2 bases; nucleotides not matched to a gene: 12. This CDR3 region has 17 residues. Germline CDR1 and CDR2: LGHNA and YSLEER. The CDR3 reads CASSYGTVATPYNEQFF. The CDR3, as DNA: TGCGCCAGCAGCTACGGGACAGTCGCTACCCCCTACAATGAGCAGTTCTTC.

The chain combines TRBV6-5 with TRBJ1-3; no clear D gene. This CDR3 contains 15 residues. Per germline, CDR1 MNHEY and CDR2 SVGAGI. V gave up 2 bases and J gave up 4 bases, with 12 bases separating them. The CDR3 here is CASSYQSTGGNTIYF. The CDR3 nucleotides read TGTGCCAGCAGTTACCAGTCTACGGGCGGAAACACCATATATTTT.

The rearrangement links TRBV9 to TRBJ1-1; 8 bases agree with TRBD1. V trimming: 3 bases; J trimming: 4 bases; junction bases outside the gene matches: 8. Germline lookup yields CDR1 SGDLS and CDR2 YYNGEE. The CDR3 is 15 amino acids. The CDR3 nucleotides read TGTGCCAGCAGCGAGCAGGGGGCGCGAGGCACTGAAGCTTTCTTT. Amino acids: CASSEQGARGTEAFF.

The chain has TRBV7-9 and TRBJ2-7, with TRBD1 matching 9 bases. The CDR3 runs to 15 residues. Germline-derived CDR1 and CDR2 are SEHNR and FQNEAQ (reference sequence). The trim removed 2 bases at V and 3 bases at J, leaving 5 bases unmatched. The chain's CDR3 is CASSLWGQGIYEQYF. The CDR3 nucleotides are TGTGCCAGCAGCTTATGGGGACAGGGAATCTACGAGCAGTACTTC.

The table lists this clonotype with a few counts. The rearrangement joins TRBV30 to TRBJ1-1; D may be TRBD1 (6 bases). The V gene's germline CDR1 is GTSNPN and CDR2 SVGIG (reference sequence). The V gene lost 4 bases and the J gene lost 1 base, with 10 bases spanning the gap. The CDR3 runs to 13 residues. CDR3 region: CAWKQGRNTEAFF. CDR3 bases: TGTGCCTGGAAACAGGGCCGGAACACTGAAGCTTTCTTT. Using reference TRBV30 and TRBJ1-1 for the parts outside the CDR3, the full variable domain is SQTIHQWPATLVQPVGSPLSLECTVEGTSNPNLYWYRQAAGRGLQLLFYSVGIGQISSEVPQNLSASRPQDRQFILSSKKLLLSDSGFYLCAWKQGRNTEAFFGQGTRLTVV.

V gene TRBV5-1 combines with J gene TRBJ2-5, with TRBD1 matching over 8 bases. V shed 0 bases, J shed 5 bases, and the junction held 6 bases outside the gene matches. Germline values: CDR1 SGHRS, CDR2 YFSETQ. CDR3 length: 15 amino acids. For the CDR3, the DNA is TGCGCCAGCAGCTTGGGGACGACAGGGGTGGAGACCCAGTACTTC. It is translated as CASSLGTTGVETQYF.

The CDR3 loop reads CAISKSAGQLSSGNTIYF. In nucleotides, the CDR3 is TGTGCCATCAGTAAGAGCGCGGGACAGCTTAGCTCTGGAAACACCATATATTTT. The V gene is TRBV10-3, the J gene TRBJ1-3, with 7 nucleotides matching TRBD1. Germline V gene sequence: CDR1 ENHRY, CDR2 SYGVKD. Trimming removed 5 bases from V and 0 bases from J; junction bases left unmatched: 13. This CDR3 spans 18 amino acids.

This clonotype was seen a single time. The rearrangement links TRBV20-1 to TRBJ2-3, with TRBD2 identical over 9 bases. This CDR3 contains 14 residues. Germline V gene sequence: CDR1 DFQATT, CDR2 SNEGSKA (reference sequence). The J segment lost 6 bases and the V segment lost 3 bases, leaving 7 bases of the junction unmatched. The CDR3 DNA reads as TGCAGTGCTAGGATAGCGGGAGCTTCGGATACGCAGTATTTT. Amino acid sequence: CSARIAGASDTQYF.

This sequence joins TRBV7-9 and TRBJ2-3; D is unclear. Germline values: CDR1 SEHNR, CDR2 FQNEAQ (reference sequence). The CDR3 has 12 amino acids. V was clipped by 0 bases and J by 10 bases, with 8 bases between them. The DNA of the CDR3 is TGTGCCAGCAGCTTAGCCTTAGGAGCGCAGTATTTT. Translating it yields CASSLALGAQYF.

The rearrangement uses TRBV6-2 or TRBV6-3 and TRBJ2-7; D is undetermined. The germline gives CDR1 MNHEY, CDR2 SVGEGT. The germline V and J ends were trimmed by 0 bases and 7 bases, with 4 bases remaining between them. The CDR3 loop spans 11 amino acids. The CDR3 reads CASSYSWEQYF. DNA for the CDR3: TGTGCCAGCAGTTACTCATGGGAGCAGTACTTC.

The rearrangement links TRBV20-1 to TRBJ2-1; D gene ambiguous. The CDR3 runs 11 residues. Germline V gives CDR1 DFQATT, CDR2 SNEGSKA (reference sequence). The germline V and J ends were trimmed by 3 bases and 1 base, with 1 base remaining between them. CDR3: CSASSYNEQFF. In DNA, the CDR3 is TGCAGTGCTAGTTCCTACAATGAGCAGTTCTTC.

The chain combines TRBV5-5 with TRBJ2-1; D not resolved. The CDR3 consists of 13 residues. Looked up from germline, CDR1 is SGHKS and CDR2 is YYEKEE (reference sequence). Trimming left V 3 bases short and J 15 bases short, with 19 bases between. The CDR3 protein is CASSSAPTTWGFF. In DNA, the CDR3 is TGTGCCAGCAGCTCCGCGCCGACGACTTGGGGGTTCTTC.

This chain links TRBV7-2 with TRBJ2-5, with D hard to call. The germline CDR1 and CDR2 sequences are SGHTA and FQGNSA. The V end lost 1 base, the J end lost 0 bases, and 6 bases lay between the germline ends. CDR3 length: 14 residues. DNA of the CDR3: TGTGCCAGCAGCTTAGGAGAGTACCAAGAGACCCAGTACTTC. Its translation is CASSLGEYQETQYF.